The 15 T cell receptor beta chains in this list originate from one sample, sequenced in a study of Tregs in tolerant kidney transplant recipients. The assay was immunoSEQ multiplex PCR, and TCRdb's table has in-frame clones only and misses some. The table records 9,500 to 11,000 clones, approximately 90% of them present only once. The antigens of these receptors remain unknown. The source material was Tregs from blood cultured with allogeneic cells, sampled before the transplant. Source of these receptors: a human patient who received a combined kidney and bone marrow transplant.

The genes are TRBV10-1 and TRBJ2-1; 9 bases line up with TRBD2. CDR3 length equals 19 residues. From germline, CDR1 is WNHNN and CDR2 SYGVQD (reference sequence). After removal of 2 bases from V and 9 bases from J, the junction contained 20 bases not matched to a gene. The CDR3 DNA reads TGCGCCAGCAGTGAGCTTCACAGGGTTTCTGTGGCGGGAGGGTTTGAGCAGTTCTTC. Protein product: CASSELHRVSVAGGFEQFF.

Concerning this clone itself: The junction differs from germline at one of its ends, possibly a read error. The chain couples TRBV7-2 to TRBJ1-1, with D tentatively TRBD1 (5 bases). The V gene's germline CDR1 is SGHTA and CDR2 FQGNSA. The CDR3 extends over 15 amino acids. CDR3 in DNA: TGTGCCAGCAGCTTAAGGGGTAGGGTGAACACTGAAGTTTTCTTT. Its protein is CASSLRGRVNTEVFF.

The rearrangement joins TRBV5-5 to TRBJ1-6; 9 positions agree with TRBD1. The CDR3 length is 15 residues. J was trimmed by 10 bases and V by 3 bases; bases with no gene match: 8. CDR1 is SGHKS and CDR2 is YYEKEE in the germline V gene (reference sequence). As DNA, the CDR3 is TGTGCCAGCAGCTATACAGGGGGCTTAGGATCACCCCTCCACTTT. Translation gives CASSYTGGLGSPLHF.

The rearrangement links TRBV7-9 to TRBJ2-7, with D perhaps TRBD1 (5 bases). Germline CDR1 and CDR2: SEHNR and FQNEAQ (reference sequence). The CDR3 sequence is 14 residues long. Trimming cost V 5 bases and J 4 bases, with 15 bases left between them. The CDR3 coding sequence is TGTGCCAGCAGCGTATGGGGCCGCCGATACGAGCAGTACTTC. Protein product: CASSVWGRRYEQYF.

The rearrangement uses TRBV27 and TRBJ2-3, with a tentative D call TRBD1 (6 bases). Looked up from germline, CDR1 is MNHEY and CDR2 is SMNVEV (reference sequence). The CDR3 spans 14 residues. Trimming took 6 bases from V and 2 from J, leaving 12 bases between them. The CDR3 DNA reads TGTGCCAGCAGACGGACAGAGAACACAGATACGCAGTATTTT. Encoded protein: CASRRTENTDTQYF.

V usage is TRBV7-6 and J usage is TRBJ2-2; no clear D. This CDR3 has 12 amino acids. Germline loops: CDR1 SGHVS, CDR2 FNYEAQ. V was cut by 5 bases and J by 3 bases, with 4 bases left in between. The DNA for the CDR3 is TGTGCCAGCAGCCTATACACCGGGGAGCTGTTTTTT. It yields the protein CASSLYTGELFF.

The chain combines TRBV4-2 with TRBJ2-5; D is unresolved. The CDR3 is 15 residues long. The V gene's germline CDR1 is LGHNA and CDR2 YNFKEQ. The V end was cut by 0 bases, the J end by 1 base, with 9 bases between. The CDR3 coding sequence is TGTGCCAGCAGCCAAGATCGGGCCTTCCAAGAGACCCAGTACTTC. The encoded protein is CASSQDRAFQETQYF.

The J gene is TRBJ2-1, the V gene TRBV29-1, with D possibly being TRBD1 (7 bases). Germline-derived CDR1 and CDR2 are SQVTM and ANQGSEA. The ends were cut back, 3 bases at V and 7 bases at J, with 22 bases in the middle. The length of the CDR3 is 16 residues. As DNA, the CDR3 is TGCAGCGTTGATTTCAGGGGGGCGCGGGTAGGGAATGAGCAGTTCTTC. Its translation: CSVDFRGARVGNEQFF.

This rearrangement joins TRBV27 to TRBJ1-6; 11 positions match TRBD1. After removal of 0 bases from V and 9 bases from J, the junction contained 1 base not matched to a gene. CDR3 length: 15 residues. Looked up from germline, CDR1 is MNHEY and CDR2 is SMNVEV (reference sequence). The CDR3 nucleotides are TGTGCCAGCAGTTTATCGGGGACAGGGGGTTCACCCCTCCACTTT. Protein product: CASSLSGTGGSPLHF.

This clone was observed once. This chain connects TRBV19 to TRBJ2-1, with TRBD2 matching 14 bases. CDR3 length: 15 residues. Germline V CDR1 and CDR2: LNHDA, SQIVND (reference sequence). With V trimmed by 6 bases and J by 9 bases, 7 bases remained unmatched. CDR3 DNA: TGTGCCAGTAGGAGACTAGCGGGGGGGCTCGGTGAGCAGTTCTTC. Protein: CASRRLAGGLGEQFF.

The chain uses TRBV5-5 and TRBJ2-5, with 9 bases that match TRBD1. The trim removed 6 bases at V and 1 base at J, leaving 10 bases unmatched. CDR1 is SGHKS, CDR2 YYEKEE, per germline (reference sequence). There are 16 residues in the CDR3. CDR3 region: CASTTTPDRGQETQYF. CDR3 sequence (DNA): TGTGCCAGCACAACTACACCGGACAGGGGCCAAGAGACCCAGTACTTC.

This chain uses TRBV19 with TRBJ2-7, with D perhaps assigned TRBD1 or TRBD2 (5 bases each). Germline loops: CDR1 LNHDA, CDR2 SQIVND (reference sequence). The V end was cut by 11 bases, the J end by 3 bases, with 14 bases between. This CDR3 spans 12 amino acids. The DNA for the CDR3 is TGTGCCGGGACCGGGACCAACTACGAGCAGTACTTC. Translation gives CAGTGTNYEQYF.

J is TRBJ1-4 and V is TRBV4-3, with 7 nucleotides matching TRBD1. From germline, CDR1 is LGHNA and CDR2 YSLEER. The CDR3 sequence is 17 residues long. Trimming cost V 3 bases and J 3 bases; bases outside gene matches: 10. The DNA for the CDR3 is TGCGCCAGCAGCCAGGCCGCCCACAGGGGATCTAATGAAAAACTGTTTTTT. Its translation: CASSQAAHRGSNEKLFF.

J is TRBJ1-1 and V is TRBV6-5; tentatively, D is TRBD1 (6 bases). The CDR3 is made up of 15 amino acids. Germline assignment: CDR1 MNHEY and CDR2 SVGAGI. V lost 0 bases and J 4 bases, leaving 12 bases between the germline ends. CDR3 in amino acids: CASSYSGTTVTEAFF. The CDR3 region has the DNA TGTGCCAGCAGTTACTCGGGGACAACGGTCACTGAAGCTTTCTTT.

The chain carries TRBV5-6 and TRBJ1-2; D perhaps matches TRBD1 (5 bases). The length of the CDR3 is 15 residues. Germline assignment: CDR1 SGHDT and CDR2 YYEEEE. The V gene lost 0 bases and the J gene lost 2 bases, with 11 bases spanning the gap. The CDR3 spells CASSLVAGRNYGYTF. The CDR3 region has the DNA TGTGCCAGCAGCTTGGTCGCAGGGAGGAACTATGGCTACACCTTC.